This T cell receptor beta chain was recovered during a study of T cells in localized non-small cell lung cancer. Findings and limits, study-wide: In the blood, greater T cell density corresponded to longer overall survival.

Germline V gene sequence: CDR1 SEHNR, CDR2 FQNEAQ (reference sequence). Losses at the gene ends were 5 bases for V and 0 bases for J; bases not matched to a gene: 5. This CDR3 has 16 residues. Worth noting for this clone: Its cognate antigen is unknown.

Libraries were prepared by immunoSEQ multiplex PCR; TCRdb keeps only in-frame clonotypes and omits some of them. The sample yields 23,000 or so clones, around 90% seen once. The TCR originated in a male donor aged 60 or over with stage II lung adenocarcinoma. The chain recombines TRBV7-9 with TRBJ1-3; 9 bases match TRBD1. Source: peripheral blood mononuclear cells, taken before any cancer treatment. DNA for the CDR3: TGTGCCAGCAGCCCGGGACAGGGTTCCTCTGGAAACACCATATATTTT. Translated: CASSPGQGSSGNTIYF.